The T cell receptor beta chain under discussion was sequenced for a study of T-cell memory formation after mild COVID-19. Turning to the study itself: Each donor largely had its own TCR clusters.

V was pared by 1 base and J by 1 base, with 11 bases between. The CDR3 runs 15 residues. Germline V CDR1 and CDR2: DFQATT, SNEGSKA (reference sequence). Broader study findings: The CD4+ clones that contracted clustered mainly within CM and EM, and the CD8+ clones concentrated in EMRA. Clones that contracted from day 15 to 85 had balanced CD4/CD8; later expanders were CD4+ biased.

A remark on this clonotype: The antigen is unknown.

TCR alpha and TCR beta cDNA libraries carrying sample barcodes and UMIs came from 5'RACE with constant-segment primers. TCRdb fed the 5' RACE reads into MiXCR, producing one record per CDR3 protein. The sample records 70,000 to 95,000 distinct CDR3 sequences, around 13% being singletons. The chain is built from TRBV20-1 and TRBJ2-1; D unresolved. The source is a man in his late teens or twenties who had mild COVID-19 (a few samples of this study predate the infection). Cell type and time point are not known. The material sequenced was PBMCs or a T cell subset sorted from them (not recorded which). The CDR3 protein is CSARGQAVSYNEQFF. The CDR3 nucleotides are TGCAGTGCTAGAGGCCAGGCGGTGTCCTACAATGAGCAGTTCTTC.